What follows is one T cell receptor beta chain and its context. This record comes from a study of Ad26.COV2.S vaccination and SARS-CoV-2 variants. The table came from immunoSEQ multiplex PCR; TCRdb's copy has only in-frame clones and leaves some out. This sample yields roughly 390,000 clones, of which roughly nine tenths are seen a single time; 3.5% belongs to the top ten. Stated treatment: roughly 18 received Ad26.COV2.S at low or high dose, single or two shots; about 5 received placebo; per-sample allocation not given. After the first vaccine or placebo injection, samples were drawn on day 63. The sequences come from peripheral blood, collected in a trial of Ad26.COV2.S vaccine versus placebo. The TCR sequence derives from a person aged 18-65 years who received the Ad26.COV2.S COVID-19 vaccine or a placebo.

The CDR3, as DNA: TGTGCCAGCAGCTTAGATCGGGGGGGAGCTTTCTTT. Its translation: CASSLDRGGAFF. The genes are TRBV11-2 and TRBJ1-1; D perhaps matches TRBD1 (5 bases). The CDR3 runs 12 residues. V was clipped by 0 bases and J by 10 bases, with 9 bases between them. Germline values: CDR1 SGHAT, CDR2 FQNNGV.